This T cell receptor beta chain was sequenced during a study of shared clonotypes between healthy human individuals. The germline V gene has CDR1 SEHNR and CDR2 FQNEAQ (reference sequence). The ends lost 4 bases at V and 7 bases at J; junction bases unmatched: 8. The CDR3 has 15 residues. Study results and limitations: Donor scarcity curtailed the genetic and exposure-history diversity represented herein. Large sequencing depth failed to make sorted-subset sequencing complete, rarefaction showed. Larger estimated richness was generally recorded for naive subsets relative to memory subsets.

Assay runs were performed at deep level. Sequencing used immunoSEQ multiplex PCR; TCRdb keeps in-frame clones, though not all of them. The sample contains about 580,000 clones, roughly 98% of which appear only once. Of note for this clone: Its matching antigen is unknown.

Positive CCR7 selection of CD45RO-negative cells yielded the naive CD8 cells, and terminally differentiated effector memory CD45RA+ cells were excluded. The source of this sequence is a man aged 25 to 40 in good health. The chain couples TRBV7-9 to TRBJ2-2; TRBD2 matches 8 bases. The specimen sequenced was naive CD8+ T cells sorted from blood. CDR3 residues: CASSSPGLVGGELFF. The CDR3 nucleotides are TGTGCCAGCAGCTCTCCGGGACTAGTAGGCGGGGAGCTGTTTTTT.